Reported below is one T cell receptor (beta chain). The protocol was immunoSEQ multiplex PCR, while the TCRdb copy is restricted to in-frame clones and leaves out a portion. The sample records fewer than 1 million clones, just over 95% being singletons. From germline, CDR1 is SGDLS and CDR2 YYNGEE. The CDR3 has 14 residues. Deletions cut 3 bases from V and 3 bases from J, with 13 bases between. Naive CD8 cells, CD45RO-negative and positively selected for CCR7, excluded terminally differentiated effector memory CD45RA+ cells. These data originate in a study of shared clonotypes between healthy human individuals.

This chain connects TRBV9 to TRBJ2-7; D is possibly TRBD2 (6 bases). This receptor was taken from a man aged 25-40 years in good health. Sequencing was carried out using naive CD8+ T cells sorted from blood. The CDR3 here is CASSATPGVYEQYF. CDR3 coding DNA: TGTGCCAGCAGCGCGACTCCGGGGGTCTACGAGCAGTACTTC. Variable domain in full (rest from reference TRBV9 and TRBJ2-7): DSGVTQTPKHLITATGQRVTLRCSPRSGDLSVYWYQQSLDQGLQFLIQYYNGEERAKGNILERFSAQQFPDLHSELNLSSLELGDSALYFCASSATPGVYEQYFGPGTRLTVT.